The rows below give T cell receptor beta chains drawn from one sample of a study of breast tumors, draining lymph nodes, adjacent tissues. Each CDR3 protein is one row after TCRdb ran MiXCR on the multiplex PCR reads. The sample holds 180,000 or so distinct CDR3 sequences; approximately 31% are singletons and the top ten take roughly 4%. Source material: axillary lymph node tissue. The receptor source for this set is a female donor with breast cancer. Some clones in this sample may be carry-over from other donors' samples. The CDR3 runs from the conserved cysteine through the conserved F or W. A D gene is named only where the DNA matches it firmly. Only some rows state a clone size, as once, few, many or a class for expanded clones.

CDR3,DNA,J,V,size,D
CSATPTKETQYF,TGCAGTGCTACCCCCACTAAAGAGACCCAGTACTTC,TRBJ2-5,TRBV20-1,many,-
CASSSTGQANYGYPF,TGTGCCAGCAGCTCGACCGGACAGGCTAACTATGGCTACCCCTTC,TRBJ1-2,TRBV7-8,many,TRBD1
CASSQGGLMGQETQYF,TGCGCCAGCAGCCAAGGTGGGCTTATGGGCCAAGAGACCCAGTACTTC,TRBJ2-5,TRBV4-1,many,-
CASSLGTSGGNTGELFF,TGTGCCAGCAGCTTGGGCACTAGCGGGGGCAACACCGGGGAGCTGTTTTTT,TRBJ2-2,TRBV7-3,-,TRBD2
CASRTGTNSYGYTF,TGCGCCAGCAGAACCGGGACAAACTCCTATGGCTACACCTTC,TRBJ1-2,TRBV5-1,many,-
CASSPLPSLPLGGGYTF,TGTGCCAGCAGCCCCCTCCCTTCTTTACCACTTGGCGGTGGCTACACCTTC,TRBJ1-2,TRBV7-8,many,-
CASSTGGSGDTEAFF,TGTGCCAGCAGTACCGGGGGGTCGGGGGACACTGAAGCTTTCTTT,TRBJ1-1,TRBV24-1,-,-
CASSLLTSGDYTEQFF,TGTGCCAGCAGCTTGTTGACTAGCGGGGATTATACTGAGCAGTTCTTC,TRBJ2-1,TRBV5-6,many,TRBD2
CASSLGGFTEAFF,TGTGCCAGCAGCTTGGGCGGGTTCACTGAAGCTTTCTTT,TRBJ1-1,TRBV5-4,few,-
CASSLGGPTEAFF,TGTGCCAGCAGTTTAGGCGGGCCCACTGAAGCTTTCTTT,TRBJ1-1,TRBV12-3/TRBV12-4,-,-
CASSVGGLPYNEPFF,TGTGCCAGCAGCGTAGGGGGACTACCTTACAATGAGCCGTTCTTC,TRBJ2-1,TRBV9,-,TRBD2
CASSSRDRAFGYTF,TGTGCCAGCAGTTCACGGGACAGGGCATTCGGCTACACCTTC,TRBJ1-2,TRBV27,few,TRBD1
CASSPGVERYNEQFF,TGTGCCAGCAGCCCAGGCGTCGAGCGGTATAATGAGCAGTTCTTC,TRBJ2-1,TRBV14,-,-
CSASDRGRRGYTF,TGCAGTGCTTCGGACAGGGGGCGACGTGGCTACACCTTC,TRBJ1-2,TRBV20-1,many,TRBD1
CATGLAGGQTDTQYF,TGTGCCACCGGACTAGCGGGGGGGCAGACAGATACGCAGTATTTT,TRBJ2-3,TRBV12-3/TRBV12-4,-,TRBD2
CASSFLGLAGSYNEQFF,TGTGCCAGCAGCTTCCTAGGACTGGCGGGGTCTTACAATGAGCAGTTCTTC,TRBJ2-1,TRBV7-8,-,-
CATSRSGEASNQPQHF,TGTGCCACCAGCAGATCCGGCGAGGCCAGCAATCAGCCCCAGCATTTT,TRBJ1-5,TRBV15,many,-
CASTQPGAANEKLFF,TGTGCCAGCACCCAACCCGGGGCGGCTAATGAAAAACTGTTTTTT,TRBJ1-4,TRBV6-6,many,-
CASYGSGSATPRLDYEQYF,TGTGCCAGCTACGGTAGCGGGAGTGCAACTCCCCGTCTCGACTACGAGCAGTACTTC,TRBJ2-7,TRBV6-4,-,TRBD2
CASTQRPPNTGELFF,TGTGCCAGCACCCAGCGGCCCCCGAACACCGGGGAGCTGTTTTTT,TRBJ2-2,TRBV6-6,many,-
CSARPGIGSYNEQFF,TGCAGTGCTAGACCAGGGATTGGCAGTTACAATGAGCAGTTCTTC,TRBJ2-1,TRBV20-1,many,-
CASSAGLADNDEQFF,TGTGCCAGCAGCGCAGGGCTAGCGGATAACGATGAGCAGTTCTTC,TRBJ2-1,TRBV5-6,many,TRBD2
CASSLITSGETQYF,TGTGCCAGCAGCTTGATCACTAGCGGGGAGACCCAGTACTTC,TRBJ2-5,TRBV5-4,-,TRBD2
CASSLEIGEKLFF,TGTGCCAGCAGCTTAGAGATTGGGGAAAAACTGTTTTTT,TRBJ1-4,TRBV7-9,-,-
CASSFDGQGRADTQYF,TGCGCCAGCAGCTTTGACGGACAGGGTCGGGCAGATACGCAGTATTTT,TRBJ2-3,TRBV5-1,-,TRBD1
CASSFTSREQYF,TGTGCCAGCAGCTTCACTAGCCGGGAGCAGTACTTC,TRBJ2-7,TRBV11-3,-,-
CAIKSSGGENEQFF,TGTGCCATCAAGTCCAGCGGGGGGGAGAATGAGCAGTTCTTC,TRBJ2-1,TRBV10-3,many,TRBD2
CSANGQYSGGKETQYF,TGCAGTGCAAATGGACAGTATAGCGGCGGGAAAGAGACCCAGTACTTC,TRBJ2-5,TRBV20-1,many,-
CASRVSGGAWETQYF,TGTGCCAGCAGGGTTAGCGGGGGGGCCTGGGAGACCCAGTACTTC,TRBJ2-5,TRBV12-3/TRBV12-4,many,TRBD2
CASSDTSGGGDTQYF,TGTGCCAGCAGTGACACTAGCGGGGGTGGAGATACGCAGTATTTT,TRBJ2-3,TRBV3-1,many,TRBD2
CSAGRGTSTDTQYF,TGCAGTGCCGGACGCGGGACTAGCACAGATACGCAGTATTTT,TRBJ2-3,TRBV20-1,many,-
CASSYSNGDTQYF,TGTGCCAGCAGTTACTCGAACGGCGATACGCAGTATTTT,TRBJ2-3,TRBV6-6,many,-
CASSQLAGRETQYF,TGTGCCAGCAGTCAACTAGCGGGACGGGAGACCCAGTACTTC,TRBJ2-5,TRBV28,many,TRBD2
CASSLDRDEGEQFF,TGCGCCAGCAGCTTGGACAGGGACGAGGGTGAGCAGTTCTTC,TRBJ2-1,TRBV10-2,many,TRBD1
CASSLSGQVNYGYTF,TGTGCCAGCAGTTTATCGGGACAGGTTAACTATGGCTACACCTTC,TRBJ1-2,TRBV28,many,TRBD1
CASSQAPGTASPLHF,TGTGCCAGCAGCCAAGCCCCCGGGACAGCTTCACCCCTCCACTTT,TRBJ1-6,TRBV14,-,TRBD1
CASSLRGSYEQYF,TGTGCCAGCAGTTTGAGAGGATCCTACGAGCAGTACTTC,TRBJ2-7,TRBV12-3/TRBV12-4,many,-
CASSLRTSGRPYNEQFF,TGTGCCAGTAGTCTACGGACTAGCGGGAGACCCTACAATGAGCAGTTCTTC,TRBJ2-1,TRBV19,many,TRBD2
CASRPARDTLSTGELFF,TGCGCCAGCAGGCCGGCCCGGGACACCCTCTCCACCGGGGAGCTGTTTTTT,TRBJ2-2,TRBV5-1,many,-
CASSQTGGTGELFF,TGTGCCAGCAGCCAGACAGGGGGCACCGGGGAGCTGTTTTTT,TRBJ2-2,TRBV14,many,TRBD1
CASSQDVPRSSNQPQHF,TGTGCCAGCAGCCAAGACGTCCCCAGGTCCAGCAATCAGCCCCAGCATTTT,TRBJ1-5,TRBV14,many,-
CASSRDPLNEQYF,TGTGCCAGCAGCCGGGACCCTCTGAACGAGCAGTACTTC,TRBJ2-7,TRBV5-4,many,-
CASTPVLNTGELFF,TGTGCCAGTACCCCGGTATTGAACACCGGGGAGCTGTTTTTT,TRBJ2-2,TRBV19,many,-
CASSTSGVYEQYF,TGTGCCAGCAGTACTAGCGGGGTATACGAGCAGTACTTC,TRBJ2-7,TRBV5-4,many,TRBD2
CASSPGDREENEKLFF,TGTGCCAGCAGTCCAGGGGACAGAGAAGAGAATGAAAAACTGTTTTTT,TRBJ1-4,TRBV12-3/TRBV12-4,-,TRBD1
CAGRGGVSYEQYF,TGTGCCGGCAGAGGCGGAGTCTCCTACGAGCAGTACTTC,TRBJ2-7,TRBV2,once,-
CASGIRSATNEKLFF,TGTGCCAGCGGCATTCGGAGCGCAACTAATGAAAAACTGTTTTTC,TRBJ1-4,TRBV2,-,-